This is a list of T cell receptor beta chains from one sample in a study of PD-1 blockade in classical Hodgkin lymphoma. Data came from immunoSEQ multiplex PCR; TCRdb stores just in-frame clones and leaves some out. This table has 55,000 to 75,000 clones, around 75% appearing once. The starting material was peripheral blood mononuclear cells (PBMCs), obtained before the second cycle of nivolumab. The receptors shown here come from a human donor with classical Hodgkin lymphoma. CDR3s include the opening cysteine and the closing phenylalanine or tryptophan. The order of the fields is J gene, clone size, CDR3 length, V gene, D gene, CDR3 protein, CDR3 DNA. The D gene is left open where the match is weak. Clone size is not always given. Where it is, it says once, few, many or a class for expanded clones.

>TRBJ1-1|NA|17|TRBV7-2|TRBD1
CASSLALGQGKGTEAFF
TGTGCCAGCAGTCTAGCCCTGGGACAGGGGAAGGGCACTGAAGCTTTCTTT
>TRBJ2-7|NA|12|TRBV6-5|NA
CASSTRTDEQYF
TGTGCCAGCAGTACACGGACGGACGAGCAGTACTTC
>TRBJ2-1|few|15|TRBV19|NA
CASSTGTNPYNEQFF
TGTGCCAGTAGCACAGGGACAAACCCCTACAATGAGCAGTTCTTC
>TRBJ1-4|NA|14|TRBV5-1|NA
CASSLGTANEKLFF
TGCGCCAGCAGCTTGGGGACGGCTAATGAAAAACTGTTTTTT
>TRBJ2-7|few|15|TRBV5-4|NA
CASSLEQAQSYEQYF
TGTGCCAGCAGCTTGGAACAGGCCCAATCCTACGAGCAGTACTTC
>TRBJ1-1|NA|17|TRBV9|TRBD1
CASSPRTGGVGDTEAFF
TGTGCCAGCAGCCCCCGGACAGGGGGCGTCGGTGACACTGAAGCTTTCTTT
>TRBJ1-4|once|16|TRBV25-1|NA
CASSEFRTAFNEKLFF
TGTGCCAGCAGTGAATTCAGGACAGCTTTTAATGAAAAACTGTTTTTT
>TRBJ2-7|NA|15|TRBV4-1|TRBD1
CASSSGQGEWDEQYF
TGCGCCAGCAGCTCGGGACAGGGGGAATGGGACGAGCAGTACTTC
>TRBJ2-5|once|14|TRBV19|TRBD2
CASRASGTWETQYF
TGTGCCAGTAGGGCCAGCGGGACCTGGGAGACCCAGTACTTC
>TRBJ1-5|NA|13|TRBV5-1|NA
CASSHWGAQGRHF
TGTGCCAGCAGCCACTGGGGGGCACAGGGTAGACATTTT
>TRBJ2-7|NA|17|TRBV10-3|TRBD2
CAIPRTEREGVGSEQYF
TGTGCCATCCCGAGGACGGAGCGGGAGGGCGTGGGTTCCGAGCAGTACTTC
>TRBJ1-1|NA|16|TRBV11-3|TRBD1
CASSSGTGEVNTEAFF
TGTGCCAGCAGCTCCGGGACAGGCGAAGTGAACACTGAAGCTTTCTTT
>TRBJ1-2|few|12|TRBV29-1|TRBD1
CSGSDRTYGYTF
TGCAGCGGCTCGGACAGGACCTATGGCTACACCTTC
>TRBJ1-2|NA|17|TRBV5-1|NA
CASSYQSILQGYYGYTF
TGCGCCAGCAGCTACCAAAGTATTCTACAGGGATACTATGGCTACACCTTC
>TRBJ2-1|NA|17|TRBV5-1|TRBD2
CASSRGLAGGPNNEQFF
TGCGCCAGCAGCCGAGGACTAGCGGGGGGGCCCAACAATGAGCAGTTCTTC
>TRBJ1-1|NA|13|TRBV25-1|TRBD1
CASRAGQGFRAFF
TGTGCCAGCAGAGCGGGACAGGGGTTCAGAGCTTTCTTT
>TRBJ1-3|NA|15|TRBV5-3|NA
CASSWQYLHGNTIYF
TGTGCCAGCAGCTGGCAATATCTTCATGGAAACACCATATATTTT
>TRBJ2-7|NA|13|TRBV27|NA
CASSFSDKYEQYF
TGTGCCAGCAGTTTCTCCGACAAGTACGAGCAGTACTTC
>TRBJ2-1|NA|14|TRBV19|NA
CASSMGHNYNEQFF
TGTGCCAGTAGTATGGGCCACAACTACAATGAGCAGTTCTTC
>TRBJ2-7|NA|16|TRBV4-2|TRBD2
CASSQGAGAISYEQYF
TGTGCCAGCAGCCAAGGGGCGGGAGCCATCTCCTACGAGCAGTACTTC
>TRBJ1-2|NA|14|TRBV7-2|TRBD1
CASSLVQGNYGYTF
TGTGCCAGCAGCTTAGTACAGGGGAACTATGGCTACACCTTC
>TRBJ2-5|NA|16|TRBV9|TRBD2
CASSPSPGLAGETQYF
TGTGCCAGCAGCCCATCGCCGGGACTAGCGGGAGAGACCCAGTACTTC
>TRBJ1-2|NA|17|TRBV5-1|TRBD1
CASSSTGTGLRSYGYTF
TGCGCCAGCAGCTCCACCGGGACAGGGTTGAGATCCTATGGCTACACCTTC
>TRBJ1-2|NA|14|TRBV30|NA
CAWSYDLGGYGYTF
TGTGCCTGGAGTTATGATCTCGGAGGCTATGGCTACACCTTC
>TRBJ2-5|NA|16|TRBV4-1|TRBD2
CASSLSTGTSGGTQYF
TGCGCCAGCAGCCTTTCAACCGGGACTAGCGGAGGGACCCAGTACTTC
>TRBJ1-4|NA|14|TRBV5-1|TRBD1
CASSVGQETEKLFF
TGCGCCAGCAGCGTCGGACAGGAGACAGAAAAACTGTTTTTT
>TRBJ1-5|NA|14|TRBV6-1|TRBD1
CASSEERGLQPQHF
TGTGCCAGCAGTGAAGAGAGGGGGCTTCAGCCCCAGCATTTT
>TRBJ2-1|NA|15|TRBV5-1|NA
CASSPGDRKWNEQFF
TGCGCCAGCAGCCCGGGCGACAGGAAATGGAATGAGCAGTTCTTC
>TRBJ2-5|NA|14|TRBV6-5|TRBD2
CASSYYGGQETQYF
TGTGCCAGCAGTTACTACGGGGGGCAAGAGACCCAGTACTTC
>TRBJ1-2|NA|13|TRBV10-2|NA
CASSDPQGSGYTF
TGCGCCAGCAGTGACCCACAGGGTTCAGGCTACACCTTC
>TRBJ1-3|many|14|TRBV28|NA
CASSLTSRGNTIYF
TGTGCCAGCAGTTTGACCTCACGTGGAAACACCATATATTTT
>TRBJ2-2|few|15|TRBV19|TRBD2
CASSIGLADTGELFF
TGTGCCAGTAGTATCGGGCTAGCGGACACCGGGGAGCTGTTTTTT